This T cell receptor beta chain originates from a study of T cells in Graves' hyperthyroidism and ophthalmopathy. Amplification targeted TCR beta CDR3 regions from RNA transcripts. The primer set for the first-round RT-PCR of the TCR CDR3 was HTBI. TCRdb called the multiplex PCR reads again in MiXCR, with one record for every CDR3 protein. This sample has around 340,000 distinct CDR3 sequences, with around a sixth found just once. With respect to this clonotype: The antigen is undetermined.

Germline lookup yields CDR1 SQVTM and CDR2 ANQGSEA. V was cut by 7 bases and J by 0 bases, with 9 bases left in between. CDR3 length: 12 amino acids. PBMCs stemmed from 8.5 to 10 ml fresh peripheral blood. Study-level points and caveats: In the blood, most expanded thyroid clonotypes above 0.001 appeared as well.

The source is a woman in her 50s with Graves' hyperthyroidism. The chain joins TRBV29-1 to TRBJ1-1; maybe TRBD1 (5 bases). The sequenced material came from blood. This chain's CDR3 is CSARTLNTEAFF. CDR3 DNA sequence: TGCAGCGCTAGGACACTGAACACTGAAGCTTTCTTT.